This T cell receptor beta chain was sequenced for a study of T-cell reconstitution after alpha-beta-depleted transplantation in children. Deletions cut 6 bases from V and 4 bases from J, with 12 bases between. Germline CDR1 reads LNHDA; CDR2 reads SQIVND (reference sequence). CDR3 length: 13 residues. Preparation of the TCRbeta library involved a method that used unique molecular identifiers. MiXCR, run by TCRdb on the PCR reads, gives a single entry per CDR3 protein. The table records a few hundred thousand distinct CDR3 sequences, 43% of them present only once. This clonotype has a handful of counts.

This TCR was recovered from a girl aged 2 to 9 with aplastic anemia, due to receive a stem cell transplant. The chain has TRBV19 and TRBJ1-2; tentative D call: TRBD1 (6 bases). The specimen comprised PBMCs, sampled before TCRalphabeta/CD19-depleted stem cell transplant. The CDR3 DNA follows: TGTGCCAGTAGCGAACAGGGAAGCTATGGCTACACCTTC. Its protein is CASSEQGSYGYTF. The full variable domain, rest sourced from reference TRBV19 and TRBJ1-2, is DGGITQSPKYLFRKEGQNVTLSCEQNLNHDAMYWYRQDPGQGLRLIYYSQIVNDFQKGDIAEGYSVSREKKESFPLTVTSAQKNPTAFYLCASSEQGSYGYTFGSGTRLTVV.